This T cell receptor (beta chain) was identified during a study of control samples from healthy donors and cancer patients. Produced via immunoSEQ multiplex PCR; TCRdb's table is partial and in-frame only. The sample holds about 70,000 clones, over 75% seen once. This CDR3 has 15 residues. Germline assignment: CDR1 SGHTA and CDR2 FQGNSA. The V and J ends lost 5 bases and 8 bases, in that order; junction bases with no gene match: 14. Material: PBMCs. The clonotype was recovered from a woman aged 45-60 years with head and neck cancer. The genes are TRBV7-2 and TRBJ1-2; TRBD1 agrees at 7 bases. The CDR3 sequence: CASSQMTGTGIGYTF. In DNA form, the CDR3 reads TGTGCCAGCAGCCAGATGACAGGGACCGGGATAGGCTACACCTTC.